This T cell receptor (beta chain) was captured by sequencing in a study of shared clonotypes between healthy human individuals. The study's findings and limits: With few donors, the genetic and exposure-history diversity represented was limited. Sampling used blood alone; tissue repertoires probably differ.

Germline CDR1 and CDR2: SGHTA and FQGNSA. The length of the CDR3 is 18 residues. The junction had 9 bases not matched to a gene; V was cut back by 2 bases and J by 0 bases. This table comes from immunoSEQ multiplex PCR, and its TCRdb copy is limited to in-frame clones, with some not included. The data contain approximately 2,000,000 clones, approximately 90% of them singletons. Points on this clone: Its antigen is unknown.

Sequencing was done on a sample of naive CD4+ T cells from PBMCs. Subset: CD45RA+ positively selected. V usage is TRBV7-2 and J usage is TRBJ2-7; TRBD2 agrees at 11 bases. The receptor's source is a man younger than 35 in good health. Some clones in this sample may be carry-over from other donors' samples. DNA for the CDR3: TGTGCCAGCAGCTTACGAGCTAGCGGGAGGTCTAGCTCCTACGAGCAGTACTTC. Protein: CASSLRASGRSSSYEQYF.